This T cell receptor beta chain was captured in a study of T cells in Graves' hyperthyroidism and ophthalmopathy. This clonotype was observed many times. Amplified regions were TCR beta CDR3 sequences from RNA transcripts. In the first-round RT-PCR of the TCR CDR3, the HTBI primer set was used. TCRdb re-called the multiplex PCR reads through MiXCR, storing one row per CDR3 protein. The repertoire includes about 270,000 distinct CDR3 sequences, less than 30% of them detected once, and about 30% sits in the top ten. Trimming at V came to 3 bases and at J to 7 bases, leaving 10 bases not matched to a gene. CDR1 ENHRY and CDR2 SYGVKD come from the germline V gene. This CDR3 region has 15 residues.

The sequence derives from a man aged 40-55 years with Graves' hyperthyroidism that later progressed to Graves' ophthalmopathy. V and J are TRBV10-3 and TRBJ2-5, with 8 bases lining up with TRBD2. Sequenced: blood. CDR3 bases: TGTGCCATCAGTGATAGCGGGATGGGCGATGGGACCCAGTACTTC. Amino acids: CAISDSGMGDGTQYF.